This TCR beta chain was identified during a study of shared clonotypes between healthy human individuals. Some clones are missing from TCRdb's copy, which holds only in-frame ones; the method was immunoSEQ multiplex PCR. The table includes a few million clones, about 94% detected once. The CDR3 totals 15 residues. Germline V gene sequence: CDR1 WNHNN, CDR2 SYGVQD (reference sequence). J was trimmed by 7 bases and V by 6 bases; bases with no gene match: 8. Adult Caucasians living in Nashville, Tennessee made up all of the donors. As for this clone: Its target is not known.

Study-wide points: Sampling covered blood only; tissue repertoires likely differ. In contrast to clonotypes shared by all four donors, non-shared clonotypes had lower generation probabilities.

The rearrangement links TRBV10-1 to TRBJ2-2; 10 bases match TRBD1. The source of this sequence is a man aged 18 to 29 in good health. The sequenced sample was naive CD4+ T cells sorted from blood. Subset described: CD45RA+ positively selected. Written as DNA, the CDR3 is TGCGCCAGCAGCCGGTTGACAGGGGGCAGCGGGGAGCTGTTTTTT. This codes for CASSRLTGGSGELFF.